Detailed here is one T cell receptor beta chain. No cognate antigen has been identified for it. Germline is not matched at one junction end, which may reflect a read error. Receptor libraries were prepared by 5' RACE. The sequencer was an Illumina HiSeq 2000. Template switching introduced a universal primer binding site; the final cDNA contained a unique molecular identifier, enabling accurate counting of TCR cDNA molecules. Specific primers in the conserved constant-segment region were used to synthesize first-strand cDNA for TCR alpha and beta chains. To control for contamination, each cDNA library was double barcoded with a SMART-Mk sample barcode plus Illumina barcodes. TruSeq adapter sequences, together with Illumina sample barcodes, were added in two successive PCR steps. TCR alpha and beta cDNA libraries were sequenced on the Illumina HiSeq platform with custom primers. Per the original workflow: Raw reads were processed with MiGEC to extract unique molecular identifiers, and MiXCR was used to determine CDR3 positions. For each individual, recombination models were inferred using an EM algorithm with the repgenHMM and IGoR tools. The tcR package in R was used for shared clonotype analysis, with sharing normalized by the product of cloneset sizes. To study raw recombination free of thymic and clonal selection effects, out-of-frame nonproductive sequences were analyzed. In TCRdb, the public reads were trimmed at Q25 with fastp and aligned with MiXCR, with productive beta chains retained. Every distinct CDR3 protein forms one entry, paired with its most common genes and DNA. What appears here as the V and J calls and clone size reflects TCRdb's work, not the paper's. Present in this sample are hundreds of thousands of distinct CDR3 sequences, roughly a quarter of which were seen just once. The top ten hold over 2.5% of the sample.

CDR1 and CDR2 were assigned from the germline V gene (reference sequence) as DFQATT and SNEGSKA. The CDR3 numbers 17 residues from cysteine through phenylalanine. CDR3 DNA only is kept here, 51 bases in frame from base 1. The data were obtained in a study of identical twins (dated by TCRdb to about 2016). At the level of the whole study: To test whether fetal clonotypes persist, the study used deep sequencing on TCR alpha and beta repertoires from monozygotic twins, unrelated adults of various ages, and cord blood. To rule out contamination, the twin experiments were replicated at different times with different library preparation protocols.

Every donor in the study was a healthy Caucasian. The twin cohort comprised three pairs of female monozygotic twins, all aged roughly 18 to 30 years. Positive isolation kits from Invitrogen were used to isolate CD4+ and CD8+ T cell populations. Beyond this particular receptor, the publication reports: The excess sharing between twins in beta out-of-frame sequences was weaker because fewer shared sequences reduced the signal-to-noise ratio. Conclusions relied on cross-sectional statistical analysis, since the same donors could not be followed over many years. Recombination models systematically underestimated out-of-frame TCR alpha sharing in monozygotic twins but agreed with sharing between unrelated individuals. Fewer insertions were carried by abundant cord blood beta clonotypes; a weaker similar trend was observed in young adult naive repertoires, while no such trend was observed in memory repertoires. Compared with coincidental sharing between unrelated individuals, an excess of low generation-probability sequences was observed among out-of-frame TCR alpha sequences shared between twins. Zero-insertion analyses could be partly confounded by invariant T cells such as MAIT and iNKT, though diverse VJ usage argued against such confounding for most clonotypes.

The same specimen was also included in a second study, on T cells expressing NK-cell markers. As the second paper documents: Three sorted T-cell subsets (CD3+CD56+NKG2C+, CD3+CD56+NKG2C- and CD3+CD56-NKG2C+) from about 8 donors had their TCR beta-chain repertoires profiled. Among the eight sequenced donors, seven were HCMV-seropositive and one was HCMV-seronegative. In several experiments an anti-gammadeltaTCR antibody was added to restrict sorting to alphabetaTCR-expressing T cells. In roughly six donors, the dominant CD3+CD56+NKG2C+ clonotypes were among the top 10 CD8+ clonotypes and accounted for about 1.0-7.0% of CD8+ T cells. Those dominant clonotypes were again the most abundant among CD3+CD56-NKG2C+ cells in a handful of donors, at about 25-60.1%. Whether the expanded NKG2C-expressing T cell clones were specific for HCMV antigens remained unclear. The eight sequenced donors were randomly selected healthy volunteers, three men and five women. HCMV serostatus was determined by detecting HCMV-specific IgG in serum with a commercial ELISA kit. MIGEC handled demultiplexing of the reads and grouping by UMI, while MiTCR was used to assemble and quantify clonotypes. To exclude erroneous sequences, only TCR cDNA sequences supported by at least two reads were retained. The tcR package was used for downstream repertoire analysis, with clonotypes matched between fractions based on CDR3 nucleotide sequence plus V segment. VDJmatch was used to annotate antigen specificity against VDJdb, with one amino acid substitution in CDR3 permitted.

In this chain, TRBV20-1 is recombined with TRBJ2-7; TRBD2 aligns with 13 central bases. The receptor was derived from a woman under 30 in good health. Sample: CD4+ T cells sorted from blood. This receptor has the CDR3 CCAPGTSGKFNSYEQYF. The DNA sequence is as follows: TGCTGTGCTCCCGGGACTAGCGGGAAATTCAACTCCTACGAGCAGTACTTC.